The 20 T cell receptor beta chains in this list originate from one sample, sequenced in a study of radiotherapy plus CTLA-4 blockade in lung cancer. Assay: immunoSEQ multiplex PCR; the TCRdb copy retains only in-frame clones and omits some. This table holds some 96,000 clones, around 88% found once. The material sequenced was peripheral blood, taken from a patient treated with radiotherapy plus ipilimumab. These receptor sequences come from a human donor with non-small cell lung cancer that progressed on radiotherapy plus ipilimumab.

The chain combines TRBV7-9 with TRBJ1-2; 10 nucleotides match TRBD1. Germline V gene sequence: CDR1 SEHNR, CDR2 FQNEAQ (reference sequence). The J segment lost 2 bases and the V segment lost 2 bases, leaving 5 bases of the junction unmatched. This CDR3 region has 16 residues. In DNA, the CDR3 is TGTGCCAGCAGCTTATTACGGACAGGGGGGAACTATGGCTACACCTTC. It yields the protein CASSLLRTGGNYGYTF.

This chain uses TRBV11-3 with TRBJ1-1; D possibly corresponds to TRBD1 (5 bases). This CDR3 region has 16 residues. CDR1 and CDR2 (germline): SGHNT, YENEEA. V was clipped by 5 bases and J by 4 bases, with 20 bases between them. The CDR3, as DNA: TGTGCCAGCAGCCCCCGACAGAAAGGGGTGGGCACTGAAGCTTTCTTT. It is translated as CASSPRQKGVGTEAFF. Based on the CDR3 plus reference TRBV11-3 and TRBJ1-1, the full variable domain is EAGVVQSPRYKIIEKKQPVAFWCNPISGHNTLYWYLQNLGQGPELLIRYENEEAVDDSQLPKDRFSAERLKGVDSTLKIQPAELGDSAVYLCASSPRQKGVGTEAFFGQGTRLTVV.

The rearrangement links TRBV2 to TRBJ2-7, with 7 bases that match TRBD1. This CDR3 has 14 amino acids. The V and J ends lost 8 bases and 0 bases, in that order; junction bases with no gene match: 7. Germline V lookup: CDR1 SNHLY, CDR2 FYNNEI. Written as DNA, the CDR3 is TGTGCCAGCGTCCCGGGACAGAGCTCCTACGAGCAGTACTTC. It translates to CASVPGQSSYEQYF. The full variable domain, completed using reference TRBV2 and TRBJ2-7, is EPEVTQTPSHQVTQMGQEVILRCVPISNHLYFYWYRQILGQKVEFLVSFYNNEISEKSEIFDDQFSVERPDGSNFTLKIRSTKLEDSAMYFCASVPGQSSYEQYFGPGTRLTVT.

The rearrangement uses TRBV6-1 and TRBJ1-5; D remains ambiguous. With 3 bases removed from V and 4 bases from J, the gap between germline ends came to 10 bases. This CDR3 spans 14 amino acids. The germline V gene encodes CDR1 MNHNS and CDR2 SASEGT. In nucleotides, the CDR3 is TGTGCCAGCAGTGAGGCCGGGTGGAATCAGCCCCAGCATTTT. It translates to CASSEAGWNQPQHF.

The rearrangement uses TRBV7-8 and TRBJ2-7; TRBD1 aligns across 12 bases. In germline, CDR1 is SGHVS, CDR2 FQNEAQ. The CDR3 extends over 16 amino acids. The ends lost 6 bases at V and 7 bases at J; junction bases unmatched: 13. The CDR3 DNA is TGTGCCAGCAGACATATAGCGGGACAGGGGGCAGAAGAGCAGTACTTC. Its translation is CASRHIAGQGAEEQYF.

A few counts support this clone. J is TRBJ1-1 and V is TRBV19; D is possibly TRBD1 (5 bases). The CDR3 runs to 15 residues. The germline CDR1 and CDR2 sequences are LNHDA and SQIVND (reference sequence). V lost 3 bases and J 1 base, leaving 12 bases between the germline ends. CDR3 nucleotides: TGTGCCAGTAGTATTGGGGGGAGCTCGAACACTGAAGCTTTCTTT. This translates into CASSIGGSSNTEAFF.

CDR3 loop: CASSKAVSHEQYF. The DNA of the CDR3 is TGTGCCAGCAGCAAAGCAGTCAGCCACGAGCAGTACTTC. This rearrangement joins TRBV21-1 to TRBJ2-7. TRBV21-1 is shown as a pseudogene. This CDR3 spans 13 amino acids.

The chain carries TRBV6-6 and TRBJ1-1; D is perhaps TRBD1 (5 bases). The germline gives CDR1 MNHNY, CDR2 SVGAGI (reference sequence). There are 16 residues in the CDR3. Trimming removed 2 bases at V and 2 bases at J, with 15 bases between. CDR3 DNA: TGTGCCAGCAGTTACAGGTTGGGGGGAGACAACACTGAAGCTTTCTTT. Protein: CASSYRLGGDNTEAFF.

The CDR3 bases are TGCGCCAGCAGCCAAGATAGGGGACTAGCTGGAGAGCAGTACTTC. Translated, it gives CASSQDRGLAGEQYF. The V call is TRBV4-1, the J call TRBJ2-5; 9 bases are shared with TRBD2. The junction had 10 bases not matched to a gene; V was cut back by 0 bases and J by 11 bases. Germline V gene sequence: CDR1 MGHRA, CDR2 YSYEKL. The CDR3 has 15 amino acids.

J is TRBJ2-7 and V is TRBV6-6; 9 bases are shared with TRBD2. The germline V gene has CDR1 MNHNY and CDR2 SVGAGI (reference sequence). V trimming: 8 bases; J trimming: 6 bases; junction bases outside the gene matches: 8. This CDR3 is 13 amino acids long. The chain's CDR3 is CASSAGGGFEQYF. DNA of the CDR3: TGTGCCAGCTCAGCGGGAGGTGGGTTCGAGCAGTACTTC.

This chain connects TRBV2 to TRBJ1-2, with TRBD1 identical over 9 bases. Trimming at V came to 5 bases and at J to 6 bases, leaving 7 bases not matched to a gene. The CDR3 spans 14 residues. Looked up from germline, CDR1 is SNHLY and CDR2 is FYNNEI. CDR3 coding DNA: TGTGCCAGCAGTTTTCGGGACAGGGTTGATGGCTACACCTTC. Its protein product is CASSFRDRVDGYTF.

The chain links TRBV27 to TRBJ2-3, with D perhaps matching TRBD2 (6 bases). CDR3 length equals 13 residues. Germline V gives CDR1 MNHEY, CDR2 SMNVEV (reference sequence). The ends were cut back, 9 bases at V and 2 bases at J, with 12 bases in the middle. The CDR3 sequence is CASEGLNTDTQYF. The CDR3 bases are TGTGCCAGTGAGGGACTTAACACAGATACGCAGTATTTT.

The gene calls are TRBV6-1 and TRBJ2-1; tentative D call: TRBD1 (6 bases). This CDR3 is 14 amino acids long. Trimming left V 6 bases short and J 7 bases short, with 16 bases between. From germline, CDR1 is MNHNS and CDR2 SASEGT. CDR3 in amino acids: CASRRTERGNEQFF. The CDR3 DNA sequence: TGTGCCAGCAGGAGGACTGAGAGGGGGAATGAGCAGTTCTTC.

This clone was seen a few times. The chain has TRBV4-1 and TRBJ1-2; D is possibly TRBD1 (5 bases). Trimming took off 1 base at V and 4 bases at J, with 10 bases between the two ends. CDR1 and CDR2 (germline): MGHRA, YSYEKL. The CDR3 extends over 14 amino acids. CDR3 coding DNA: TGCGCCAGCAGCCAAGCCGGGGGAAGCTATGGCTACACCTTC. This encodes CASSQAGGSYGYTF.

The chain couples TRBV4-2 to TRBJ1-5; 7 bases align to TRBD1. J gave up 5 bases and V 0 bases, and 1 base lay outside the gene matches. The CDR3 is made up of 14 amino acids. Per germline, CDR1 LGHNA and CDR2 YNFKEQ. CDR3 coding DNA: TGTGCCAGCAGCCAAGACAGGGGGGATCAGCCCCAGCATTTT. Amino acids: CASSQDRGDQPQHF.

This rearrangement joins TRBV5-6 to TRBJ2-1; D gene uncertain. Trimming left V 3 bases short and J 8 bases short, with 15 bases between. Germline V gene data show CDR1 as SGHDT and CDR2 as YYEEEE. This CDR3 comprises 14 residues. CDR3 bases: TGTGCCAGCAGCTCTCTGACCTGGTTAGATGAGCAGTTCTTC. The encoded protein is CASSSLTWLDEQFF. The whole variable domain, filled in from reference TRBV5-6 and TRBJ2-1, reads DAGVTQSPTHLIKTRGQQVTLRCSPKSGHDTVSWYQQALGQGPQFIFQYYEEEERQRGNFPDRFSGHQFPNYSSELNVNALLLGDSALYLCASSSLTWLDEQFFGPGTRLTVL.

The chain couples TRBV5-1 to TRBJ2-5; no clear D gene. Near its end, the DNA agrees better with TRBJ2-7, so the J call may be wrong. Germline lookup yields CDR1 SGHRS and CDR2 YFSETQ. CDR3 length: 13 residues. Here the CDR3 DNA reads TGCGCCAGCAGCTTGGACAGCGCCTACGAGCAGTACTTC. Amino acids: CASSLDSAYEQYF.

V usage is TRBV7-8 and J usage is TRBJ1-5; D is unresolved. Germline V lookup: CDR1 SGHVS, CDR2 FQNEAQ. Trimming shortened V by 3 bases and J by 5 bases, and 14 bases separated the two germline ends. CDR3 length: 15 amino acids. Written as DNA, the CDR3 is TGTGCCAGCAGCTTTAGTAGGCAGAACGATCAGCCCCAGCATTTT. Protein: CASSFSRQNDQPQHF.

The chain combines TRBV19 with TRBJ1-5; 8 nucleotides line up with TRBD1. The V gene's germline CDR1 is LNHDA and CDR2 SQIVND (reference sequence). The CDR3 has 14 residues. With V trimmed by 6 bases and J by 7 bases, 8 bases remained unmatched. The DNA of the CDR3 is TGTGCCAGTAGCGTCACGGCAGGGGGCCAGCCCCAGCATTTT. Residues: CASSVTAGGQPQHF.

V gene TRBV5-1 combines with J gene TRBJ2-7; D is perhaps TRBD2 (5 bases). This CDR3 comprises 14 residues. V was trimmed by 0 bases and J by 2 bases, leaving 9 bases between them. Per the germline V gene, CDR1 is SGHRS and CDR2 is YFSETQ. In DNA, the CDR3 is TGCGCCAGCAGCTTGGAAGGGAGAACCTACGAGCAGTACTTC. This codes for CASSLEGRTYEQYF.